This TCR beta chain was observed in a study of OX40 agonist ivuxolimab in advanced cancers. TCRdb keeps only in-frame clones here, not all; method: immunoSEQ multiplex PCR. The table shows about 96,000 clones, with about 80% occurring only once. This CDR3 is 15 amino acids long. V lost 3 bases and J lost 3, with 12 bases in between. Germline V gives CDR1 SGHTA, CDR2 FQGNSA. Sample: CD4+ or CD8+ T cells sorted from blood, taken in a trial of the OX40 agonist ivuxolimab. This receptor was identified in an adult with an advanced solid tumor such as melanoma, head and neck, liver or kidney cancer. V is TRBV7-2 and J is TRBJ1-5, with D unresolved. DNA for the CDR3: TGTGCCAGCAGCTTGTGGGTAGGAGCCAATCAGCCCCAGCATTTT. Its protein product is CASSLWVGANQPQHF.